Each of the 22 T cell receptor beta chains below was sequenced from the same sample in a study of immune heterogeneity within non-small cell lung tumors. At approximately 570 ng per sample, bulk tumor genomic DNA provided the template. During surgery, several far-apart biopsies were obtained from every primary tumor. Patients underwent curative surgery for non-small cell lung cancer (untreated and newly diagnosed). With 32 V and 13 J primers, multiplex PCR amplified the TCR beta CDR3. TCRdb passed the multiplex PCR reads through MiXCR, listing each CDR3 protein once. The sample shows some 5,600 distinct CDR3 sequences, less than 20% of them seen only once. The sequenced material came from lung tumor tissue. The receptor set was obtained from a man aged 35-49 years with non-small cell lung cancer.

Judged by abundance, this clonotype is medium-sized. This sequence joins TRBV24-1 and TRBJ2-2; D ambiguous. CDR3 length: 13 residues. V lost 5 bases and J 0 bases, leaving 3 bases between the germline ends. Germline V gene lookup returns CDR1 KGHDR and CDR2 SFDVKD. The CDR3 loop is CATSGANTGELFF. The CDR3 DNA reads TGTGCCACCAGTGGAGCGAACACCGGGGAGCTGTTTTTT.

In this sample, this clonotype turned up once. V usage is TRBV2 and J usage is TRBJ1-5, with 11 bases aligning to TRBD1. Germline CDR1 SNHLY, CDR2 FYNNEI. The V gene end was trimmed by 4 bases and the J gene end by 7 bases; junction bases not matched to a gene: 6. This CDR3 is built from 15 residues. The DNA of the CDR3 is TGTGCCAGCAGTGGGACAGGGGGCGATAACCAGCCCCAGCATTTT. Amino acid sequence: CASSGTGGDNQPQHF.

The chain links TRBV20-1 to TRBJ2-1; D gene unclear. CDR3 length equals 12 residues. V was cut by 5 bases and J by 9 bases, with 14 bases left in between. Looked up from germline, CDR1 is DFQATT and CDR2 is SNEGSKA (reference sequence). This CDR3 reads CSARIFSGEQFF. In DNA, the CDR3 is TGCAGTGCTCGTATATTTTCCGGTGAGCAGTTCTTC.

By share of the sample, this clonotype is medium-sized (0.01 to 0.1%). The chain employs TRBV27 and TRBJ1-2; D not certain. The CDR3 is made up of 11 amino acids. CDR1 is MNHEY, CDR2 SMNVEV, per germline (reference sequence). The V end lost 11 bases, the J end lost 8 bases, and 15 bases lay between the germline ends. This chain's CDR3 is CAAYGLDGYTF. The DNA of the CDR3 is TGTGCCGCATACGGACTCGACGGCTACACCTTC.

This clonotype is classed as medium-sized. V gene TRBV7-6 combines with J gene TRBJ2-7; tentative D call: TRBD2 (5 bases). V was cut by 1 base and J by 5 bases, with 21 bases left in between. The CDR3 runs 17 residues. Germline CDR1 is SGHVS and CDR2 is FNYEAQ. The CDR3 reads CASSLVGDMGVGHEQYF. In DNA, the CDR3 is TGTGCCAGCAGCTTAGTGGGCGATATGGGAGTAGGCCACGAGCAGTACTTC.

Notes on this clonotype: A much larger clone lies one base from this, so it may be a read error. The rearrangement joins TRBV3-1 to TRBJ2-7; no clear D gene. Germline V gives CDR1 LGHDT, CDR2 YNNKEL (reference sequence). This CDR3 spans 11 amino acids. CDR3 bases: TGTGCCAGCAGCGGACCCTACGAGCGGTACTTC. Its translation is CASSGPYERYF.

A few counts support this clonotype. The chain recombines TRBV18 with TRBJ2-1, with D perhaps TRBD2 (6 bases). The CDR3 extends over 17 amino acids. The ends were cut back, 0 bases at V and 6 bases at J, with 18 bases in the middle. Per germline, CDR1 KGHSH and CDR2 LQKENI. The CDR3 DNA reads TGTGCCAGCTCACCACCGGGAACGCGACTAGATGTCAATGAGCAGTTCTTC. This codes for CASSPPGTRLDVNEQFF.

This clonotype is judged medium-sized. The CDR3 is CASSQDSGANVLTF. In DNA, the CDR3 is TGCGCCAGCAGCCAGGACTCTGGGGCCAACGTCCTGACTTTC. J is TRBJ2-6 and V is TRBV5-1; no firm D call. The V gene lost 4 bases and the J gene lost 0 bases, with 5 bases spanning the gap. Germline V gives CDR1 SGHRS, CDR2 YFSETQ. The CDR3 sequence is 14 residues long.

In regard to this clonotype: A much larger clonotype is one base distant, so this may be a read error. V usage is TRBV5-1 and J usage is TRBJ2-2, with a possible D match to TRBD2 (6 bases). The length of the CDR3 is 15 residues. Germline CDR1 reads SGHRS; CDR2 reads YFSETQ. Between the trimmed V and J ends, which lost 7 bases and 3 bases, there was a span of 16 bases. CDR3 in amino acids: CASLKEGPDTGELFF. Here the CDR3 DNA reads TGCGCCAGCCTTAAGGAGGGACCCGACACCGGGGAGCTGTTTTTT.

This clonotype is medium-sized. The chain combines TRBV5-6 with TRBJ2-2; D call uncertain. The CDR3 runs 14 residues. V lost 2 bases to trimming and J lost 4 bases, with 9 bases between them. Germline CDR1 reads SGHDT; CDR2 reads YYEEEE. The CDR3 bases are TGTGCCAGCAGCTTCTTCAGAGCCACCGGGGAGCTGTTTTTT. This gives the protein CASSFFRATGELFF.

By share, this clonotype counts as medium-sized (0.01 to 0.1%). This sequence joins TRBV30 and TRBJ2-7; no firm D call. Trimming took off 0 bases at V and 3 bases at J, with 3 bases between the two ends. Germline CDR1 GTSNPN, CDR2 SVGIG (reference sequence). The CDR3 is made up of 11 amino acids. The CDR3 bases are TGTGCCTGGAGTGTACACTACGAGCAGTACTTC. Protein: CAWSVHYEQYF.

This clonotype has at least ten counts. The chain combines TRBV6-4 with TRBJ1-1; D is possibly TRBD1 (5 bases). With 2 bases removed from V and 8 bases from J, the gap between germline ends came to 9 bases. The CDR3 consists of 12 residues. Germline V lookup: CDR1 MRHNA, CDR2 SNTAGT. In DNA, the CDR3 is TGTGCCAGCAGTGACCCTCGGGGCGAAGCTTTCTTT. It codes for CASSDPRGEAFF.

By sample fraction, this clonotype is medium-sized (0.01 to 0.1%). The chain uses TRBV27 and TRBJ2-4, with D perhaps TRBD2 (5 bases). CDR3 length: 16 amino acids. V dropped 0 bases and J dropped 8 bases, with 17 bases sitting between them. Per the germline V gene, CDR1 is MNHEY and CDR2 is SMNVEV (reference sequence). The CDR3 DNA follows: TGTGCCAGCAGTTTATCGGTAACTCTCGCCGGGGACATTCAGTACTTC. Amino acid sequence: CASSLSVTLAGDIQYF.

In this sample, this clonotype turned up many times. The CDR3, as DNA: TGCAGTGCTAGGCCCAGGGCTAGGTCTGGAAACACCATATATTTT. This codes for CSARPRARSGNTIYF. V is TRBV20-1 and J is TRBJ1-3; D may be TRBD1 (5 bases). V lost 3 bases, J lost 1 base, and 13 bases lay in between. This CDR3 is 15 amino acids long. CDR1 is DFQATT, CDR2 SNEGSKA, per germline (reference sequence).

This clonotype qualifies as medium-sized (0.01 to 0.1%). The chain joins TRBV5-1 to TRBJ2-7; the D gene is possibly TRBD1 (5 bases). The germline gives CDR1 SGHRS, CDR2 YFSETQ. V lost 7 bases to trimming and J lost 2 bases, with 19 bases between them. This CDR3 contains 15 residues. CDR3 bases: TGCGCCAGCCCACAAGGGCCAGGGAATACCTACGAGCAGTACTTC. It specifies CASPQGPGNTYEQYF.

This clonotype showed up many times. The J gene is TRBJ2-1, the V gene TRBV29-1; 9 bases align to TRBD1. The CDR3 spans 17 residues. Germline loops: CDR1 SQVTM, CDR2 ANQGSEA. V gave up 1 base and J gave up 0 bases; unmatched junction bases: 7. As DNA, the CDR3 is TGCAGCGTTGAAGGGACAGGGGTCCCTAGCTCCTACAATGAGCAGTTCTTC. Translating it yields CSVEGTGVPSSYNEQFF.

This clonotype has just a few counts. This chain connects TRBV5-1 to TRBJ2-5; the D call may be TRBD1 or TRBD2 (5 bases each). The CDR3 is 14 amino acids. V lost 4 bases and J 4 bases, leaving 14 bases between the germline ends. From germline, CDR1 is SGHRS and CDR2 YFSETQ. The CDR3, as DNA: TGCGCCAGCAGCAAAGGGACGCAGAGAGAGACCCAGTACTTC. Translated: CASSKGTQRETQYF.

A remark on this clonotype: A single base separates this from a much larger clone, so it may be a read error. The CDR3 is CSARVVVGEAQPQHF. CDR3 bases: TGCAGTGCTAGAGTTGTAGTGGGCGAGGCCCAGCCCCAGCATTTT. V is TRBV20-1 and J is TRBJ1-5; no definite D call. Germline CDR1 is DFQATT and CDR2 is SNEGSKA (reference sequence). The CDR3 is 15 residues long. V lost 1 base and J lost 7, with 17 bases in between.

By its share, this clonotype is medium-sized (0.01 to 0.1%). The gene calls are TRBV30 and TRBJ1-6; possible D gene TRBD1, 6 bases. The germline V gene encodes CDR1 GTSNPN and CDR2 SVGIG (reference sequence). The CDR3 is 15 amino acids. The V end lost 2 bases, the J end lost 6 bases, and 14 bases lay between the germline ends. The CDR3 spells CAWSTGILGNSPLHF. The CDR3 nucleotides are TGTGCCTGGAGTACAGGGATCCTTGGTAATTCACCCCTCCACTTT.

This clonotype is medium-sized in the sample. The gene calls are TRBV29-1 and TRBJ2-7; D not certain. The germline V gene encodes CDR1 SQVTM and CDR2 ANQGSEA. The V and J ends lost 1 base and 2 bases respectively, with 15 bases between them. The CDR3 covers 15 residues. CDR3: CSVEVIGASPYEQYF. The CDR3 DNA reads TGCAGCGTTGAAGTGATTGGAGCTAGTCCCTACGAGCAGTACTTC.

Within the sample, this clonotype is medium-sized. The chain links TRBV29-1 to TRBJ1-3; 10 bases align to TRBD1. This CDR3 is built from 18 residues. The V segment lost 2 bases and the J segment 0 bases; nucleotides outside the gene matches: 10. Per germline, CDR1 SQVTM and CDR2 ANQGSEA. The CDR3, as DNA: TGCAGCGTTGAACCCCCAAGGGACAGGGGCTACTCTGGAAACACCATATATTTT. Its translation is CSVEPPRDRGYSGNTIYF.

Regarding this clonotype: In this CDR3 the conserved last residue, phenylalanine or tryptophan, is missing, so a read error is likely. No DNA is shown, since the ends of the CDR3 on it are uncertain; the CDR3 is the one TCRdb lists. V gene TRBV5-1 combines with J gene TRBJ2-3; the D segment call TRBD1 is taken from the table without a DNA check. CDR1 SGHRS and CDR2 YFSETQ come from the germline V gene. The CDR3 is 16 residues long, ends included. This CDR3 is CASSGTLTTYEQYFGP.